The rows below give T cell receptor beta chains drawn from one sample of a study of control samples from healthy donors and cancer patients. This table comes from immunoSEQ multiplex PCR, and its TCRdb copy is limited to in-frame clones, with some not included. This table has about 100,000 clones, 88% appearing once. The sequenced material came from blood. Receptors originate from a man aged 30 to 45 in good health. The CDR3 runs from the conserved cysteine through the conserved F or W. D genes are given only for firm matches. Clone size is stated in some rows and not others, as once, few, many or a class when expanded.

clone_size	v_call	d_call	j_call	cdr3_nt	cdr3_aa
NA	TRBV19	TRBD2	TRBJ2-5	TGTGCCAGTAGTATCGCTCGCGGGAGTGGAGAGACCCAGTACTTC	CASSIARGSGETQYF
NA	TRBV2	NA	TRBJ2-7	TGTGCCAGCAAGAGTCAGAGCTCCTACGAGCAGTACTTC	CASKSQSSYEQYF
NA	TRBV28	NA	TRBJ1-6	TGTGCCAGCAGTTTCTCCGGGGGCGCGGGTTCACCCCTCCACTTT	CASSFSGGAGSPLHF
NA	TRBV19	NA	TRBJ2-1	TGTGCCAGTACCTCTCCCCTAGCGAAACACTACAATGAGCAGTTCTTC	CASTSPLAKHYNEQFF
NA	TRBV1	NA	TRBJ2-1	TGCACCAGCAGCCAAGAAATGGCTAGCGGAGGGGTATACAATGAGCAGTTCTTC	CTSSQEMASGGVYNEQFF
NA	TRBV10-2	NA	TRBJ1-2	TGCGCCAGCAGTGAACGAGACTATGGCTACACCTTC	CASSERDYGYTF
NA	TRBV5-1	TRBD1	TRBJ2-3	TGCGCCAGCAGACGTGACAGGGGGCAGGTGGGAACAGATACGCAGTATTTT	CASRRDRGQVGTDTQYF
NA	TRBV5-1	NA	TRBJ1-1	TGCGCCAGCAGCTGGGGGACTACGAACACTGAAGCTTTCTTT	CASSWGTTNTEAFF
NA	TRBV3-1/TRBV3-2	NA	TRBJ1-4	TGTGCCAGCAGCCAAGTAGGGGGGAGGGCCAATGAAAAACTGTTTTTT	CASSQVGGRANEKLFF
NA	TRBV30	NA	TRBJ2-7	TGTGCCTGGAGTAGGGGTAACTACGAGCAGTACTTC	CAWSRGNYEQYF
NA	TRBV3-1/TRBV3-2	NA	TRBJ2-7	TGTGCCAGCAACCAAAACGGGGGCGAGCAGTACTTC	CASNQNGGEQYF
once	TRBV19	NA	TRBJ2-5	TGTGCCAGTACCAACCGGGGCGGGGCGGGGGAGACCCAGTACTTC	CASTNRGGAGETQYF
NA	TRBV4-1	NA	TRBJ1-4	TGCGCCAGCAGCCCTCGACAGGCCTTAACGAATGAAAAACTGTTTTTT	CASSPRQALTNEKLFF
NA	TRBV12-3/TRBV12-4	TRBD1	TRBJ2-1	TGTGCCAGCACCCTCAACAGGGGTGAAGAGCAGTTCTTC	CASTLNRGEEQFF
NA	TRBV28	TRBD2	TRBJ2-7	TGTGCCACCCTTGCGGGAGTTTCGCCAAAATCCAGCGAGCAGTACTTC	CATLAGVSPKSSEQYF
NA	TRBV27	NA	TRBJ1-2	TGTGCCAGCAGTCCAGGAGGGGATGGCTACACCTTC	CASSPGGDGYTF
NA	TRBV5-4	NA	TRBJ2-2	TGTGCCAGCAAGGAGACAGGAGGTTACACCGGGGAGCTGTTTTTT	CASKETGGYTGELFF
NA	TRBV24-1	TRBD1	TRBJ2-7	TGTGCCACCTTCTCAAACAGGGGCGTCGACGAGCAGTACTTC	CATFSNRGVDEQYF
NA	TRBV6-5	TRBD1	TRBJ1-2	TGTGCCAGCAGTTCTATACACGGGACAGAGTATGGCTACACCTTC	CASSSIHGTEYGYTF
NA	TRBV28	NA	TRBJ1-6	TGTGCCAGCAGTTCCCACTCGGGTAATAATTCACCCCTCCACTTT	CASSSHSGNNSPLHF
NA	TRBV5-4	NA	TRBJ2-5	TGTGCCAGCAGCTTAGATGGACGCCTGGGGGAGACCCAGTACTTC	CASSLDGRLGETQYF
NA	TRBV7-2	NA	TRBJ1-2	TGTGCCAGCAGACCTACAGAAAACTATGGCTACACCTTC	CASRPTENYGYTF
NA	TRBV9	NA	TRBJ2-1	TGTGCCAGCAGCGACGTGCCGGGACTTACCGCCTACAATGAGCAGTTCTTC	CASSDVPGLTAYNEQFF
NA	TRBV7-9	NA	TRBJ2-7	TGTGCCAGCAGCCAGGACTCCTACGAGCAGTACTTC	CASSQDSYEQYF
NA	TRBV25-1	TRBD1	TRBJ1-1	TGTGCCAGCAGTGGGTACAGACAGGGGGACACTGAAGCTTTCTTT	CASSGYRQGDTEAFF